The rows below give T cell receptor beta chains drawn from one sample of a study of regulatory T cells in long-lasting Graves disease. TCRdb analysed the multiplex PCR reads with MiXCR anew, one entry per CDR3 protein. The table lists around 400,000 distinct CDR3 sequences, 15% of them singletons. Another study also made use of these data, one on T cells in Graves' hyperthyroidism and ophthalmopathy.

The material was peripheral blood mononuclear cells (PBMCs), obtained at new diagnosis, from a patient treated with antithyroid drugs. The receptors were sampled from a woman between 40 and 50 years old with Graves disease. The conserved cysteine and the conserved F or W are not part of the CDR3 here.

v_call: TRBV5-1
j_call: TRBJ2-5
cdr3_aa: ASSSITGLDQTQY

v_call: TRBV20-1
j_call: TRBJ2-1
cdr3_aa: SARVESGRQGRSYNEQF

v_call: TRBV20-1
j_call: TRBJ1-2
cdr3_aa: SARDRGRAIYGYT

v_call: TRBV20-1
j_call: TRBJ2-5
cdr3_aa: SARGGFTLETQY

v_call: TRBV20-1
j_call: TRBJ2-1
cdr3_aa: SARPQAYEQF

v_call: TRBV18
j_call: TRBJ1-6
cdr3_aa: ASSPGGYNSPLH

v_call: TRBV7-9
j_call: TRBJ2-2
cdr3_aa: ASSPPGGVTGEPF

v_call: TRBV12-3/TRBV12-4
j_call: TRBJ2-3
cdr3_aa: ASSSGGGRRYTQY

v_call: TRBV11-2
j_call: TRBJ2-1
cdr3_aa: ASTLDRGSYNEQF

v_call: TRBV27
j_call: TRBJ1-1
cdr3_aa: ASSWTGGRTEAF

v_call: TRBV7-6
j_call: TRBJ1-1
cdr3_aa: ASSWGQGAGEAF

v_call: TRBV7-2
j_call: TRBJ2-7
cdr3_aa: ASSQTSGRSSYEQY

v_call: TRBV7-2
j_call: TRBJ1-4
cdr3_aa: ASKPGATNEKLF

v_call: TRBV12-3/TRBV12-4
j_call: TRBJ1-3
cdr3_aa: ASGTDSGNTIY

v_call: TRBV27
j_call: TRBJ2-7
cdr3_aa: ASSTLAGAYEQY

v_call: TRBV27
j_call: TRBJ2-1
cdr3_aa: ASNRRGLDEQF

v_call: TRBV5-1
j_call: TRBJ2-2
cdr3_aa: ASSFTSGSSGELF

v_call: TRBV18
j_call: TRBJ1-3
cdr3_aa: ASSPSDPPTSHRNTIY

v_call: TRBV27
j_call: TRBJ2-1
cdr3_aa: ASSLSGQGLYEQF

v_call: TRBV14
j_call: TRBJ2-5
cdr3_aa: ASSPWTGGAETQY

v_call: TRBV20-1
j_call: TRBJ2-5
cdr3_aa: SAAVGSGQETQY

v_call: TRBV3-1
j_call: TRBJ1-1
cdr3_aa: ASSRLTGNTEAF

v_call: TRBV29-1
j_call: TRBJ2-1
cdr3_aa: SGGDRDNEQF

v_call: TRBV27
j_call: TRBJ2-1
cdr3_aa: ASSRLAVSYNEQF

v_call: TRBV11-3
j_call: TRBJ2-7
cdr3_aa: ASSSTGRPYEQY

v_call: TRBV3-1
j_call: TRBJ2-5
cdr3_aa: ASSPGQGWVQETQY

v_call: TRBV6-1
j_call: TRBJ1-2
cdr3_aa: ASSALGTAGYT

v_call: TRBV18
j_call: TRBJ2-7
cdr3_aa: ASSPRSGGSPYEQY

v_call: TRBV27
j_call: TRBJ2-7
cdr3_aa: ASSPLTSGRSYEQY

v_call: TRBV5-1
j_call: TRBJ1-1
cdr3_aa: ASGDGDRNTEAF

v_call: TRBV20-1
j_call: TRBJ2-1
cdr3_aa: SARDPQRREQF

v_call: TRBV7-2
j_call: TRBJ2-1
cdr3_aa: ASSLVKGAGYEQF

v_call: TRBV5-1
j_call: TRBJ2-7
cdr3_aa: ASSLNEGEQY

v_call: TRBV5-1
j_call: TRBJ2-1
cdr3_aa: ASSEGHTGGYNEQF

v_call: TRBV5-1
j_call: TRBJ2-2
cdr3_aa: ASSLTSANTGELF

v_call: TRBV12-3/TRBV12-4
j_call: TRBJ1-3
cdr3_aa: ASSTYGQVGNTIY

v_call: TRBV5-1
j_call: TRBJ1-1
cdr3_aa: ASSDSFTEAF

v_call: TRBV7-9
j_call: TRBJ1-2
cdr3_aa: ASSLGTDSYGYT

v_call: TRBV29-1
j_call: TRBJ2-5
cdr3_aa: SVEPQETQY

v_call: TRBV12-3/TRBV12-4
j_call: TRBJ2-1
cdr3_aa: ASSFSAGVYNEQF

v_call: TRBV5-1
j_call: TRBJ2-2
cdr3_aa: ASSLTGGGVGELF

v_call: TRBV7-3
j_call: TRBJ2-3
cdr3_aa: ASSSSGTEVTQY

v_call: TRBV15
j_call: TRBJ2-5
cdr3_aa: ATSRDPGAVRETQY

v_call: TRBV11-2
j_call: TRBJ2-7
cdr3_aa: ASSLGRGLGNEQY

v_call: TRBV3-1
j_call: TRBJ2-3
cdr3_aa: ASSQYDTQY